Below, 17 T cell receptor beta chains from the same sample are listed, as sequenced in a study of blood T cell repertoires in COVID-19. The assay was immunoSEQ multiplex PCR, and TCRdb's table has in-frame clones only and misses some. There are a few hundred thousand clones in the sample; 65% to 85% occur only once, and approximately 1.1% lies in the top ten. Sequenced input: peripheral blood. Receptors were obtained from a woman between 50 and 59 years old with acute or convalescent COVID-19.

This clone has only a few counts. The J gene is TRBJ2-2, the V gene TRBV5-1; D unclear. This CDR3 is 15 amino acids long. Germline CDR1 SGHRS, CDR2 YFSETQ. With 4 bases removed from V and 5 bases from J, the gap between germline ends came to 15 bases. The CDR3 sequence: CASSPFESSTGELFF. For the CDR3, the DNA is TGCGCCAGCAGCCCGTTCGAGAGTTCGACCGGGGAGCTGTTTTTT.

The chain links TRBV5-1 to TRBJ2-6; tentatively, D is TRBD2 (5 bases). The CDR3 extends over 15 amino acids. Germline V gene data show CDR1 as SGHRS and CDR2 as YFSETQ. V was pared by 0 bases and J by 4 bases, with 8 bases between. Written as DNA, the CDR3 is TGCGCCAGCAGCTTGGGAGGGTTAGGGGCCAACGTCCTGACTTTC. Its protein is CASSLGGLGANVLTF.

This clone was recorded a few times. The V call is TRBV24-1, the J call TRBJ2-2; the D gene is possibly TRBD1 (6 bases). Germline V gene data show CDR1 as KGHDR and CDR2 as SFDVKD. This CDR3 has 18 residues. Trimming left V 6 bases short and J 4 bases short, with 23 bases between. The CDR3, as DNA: TGTGCCACCAGTCCCTGGGGGAAACAGGGCCGTGGCACCGGGGAGCTGTTTTTT. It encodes CATSPWGKQGRGTGELFF.

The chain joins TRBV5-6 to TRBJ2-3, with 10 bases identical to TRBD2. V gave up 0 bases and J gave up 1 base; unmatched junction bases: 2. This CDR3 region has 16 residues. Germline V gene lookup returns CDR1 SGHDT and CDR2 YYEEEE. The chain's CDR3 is CASSLELAGGTDTQYF. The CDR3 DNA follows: TGTGCCAGCAGCTTGGAGCTAGCGGGAGGCACAGATACGCAGTATTTT.

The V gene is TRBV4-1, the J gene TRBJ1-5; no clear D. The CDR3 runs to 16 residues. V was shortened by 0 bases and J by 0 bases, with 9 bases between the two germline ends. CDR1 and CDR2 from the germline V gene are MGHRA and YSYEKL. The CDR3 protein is CASSQDLADSNQPQHF. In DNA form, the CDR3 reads TGCGCCAGCAGCCAAGACTTGGCAGATAGCAATCAGCCCCAGCATTTT.

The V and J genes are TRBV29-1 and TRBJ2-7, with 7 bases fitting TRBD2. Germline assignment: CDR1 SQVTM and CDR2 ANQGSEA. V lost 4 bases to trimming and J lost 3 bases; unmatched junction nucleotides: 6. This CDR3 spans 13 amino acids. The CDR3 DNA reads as TGCAGCGTTGGAGGCAGCGGGAACTACGAGCAGTACTTC. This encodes CSVGGSGNYEQYF.

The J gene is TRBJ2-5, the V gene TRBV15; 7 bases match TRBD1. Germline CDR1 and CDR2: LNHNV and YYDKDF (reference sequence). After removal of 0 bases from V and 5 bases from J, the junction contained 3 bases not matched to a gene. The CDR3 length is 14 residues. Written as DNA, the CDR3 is TGTGCCACCAGCAGAGACCTACAGGGGGAGACCCAGTACTTC. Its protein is CATSRDLQGETQYF.

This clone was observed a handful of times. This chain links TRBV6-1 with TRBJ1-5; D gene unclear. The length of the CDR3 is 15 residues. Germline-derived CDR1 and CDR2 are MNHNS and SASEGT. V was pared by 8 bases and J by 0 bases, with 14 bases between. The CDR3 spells CASRYLADSNQPQHF. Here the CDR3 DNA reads TGTGCCAGCCGATATTTGGCAGATAGCAATCAGCCCCAGCATTTT.

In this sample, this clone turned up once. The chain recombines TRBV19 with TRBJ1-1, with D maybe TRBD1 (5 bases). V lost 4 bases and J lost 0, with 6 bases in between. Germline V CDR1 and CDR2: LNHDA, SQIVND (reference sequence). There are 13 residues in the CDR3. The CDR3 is CASSTRVNTEAFF. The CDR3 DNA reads TGTGCCAGTAGTACCAGGGTGAACACTGAAGCTTTCTTT.

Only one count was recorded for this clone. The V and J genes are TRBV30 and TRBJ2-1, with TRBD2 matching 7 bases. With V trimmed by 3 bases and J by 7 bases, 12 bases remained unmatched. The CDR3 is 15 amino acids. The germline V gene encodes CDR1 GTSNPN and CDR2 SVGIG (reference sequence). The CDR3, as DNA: TGTGCCTGGAGCTCCGGCCGCGGGAGTTTTAATGAGCAGTTCTTC. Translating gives CAWSSGRGSFNEQFF.

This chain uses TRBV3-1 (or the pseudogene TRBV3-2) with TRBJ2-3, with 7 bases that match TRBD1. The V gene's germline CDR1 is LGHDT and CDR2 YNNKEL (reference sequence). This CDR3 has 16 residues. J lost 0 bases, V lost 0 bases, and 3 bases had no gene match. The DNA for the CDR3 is TGTGCCAGCAGCCAAGATACAGGGGCTAGCACAGATACGCAGTATTTT. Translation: CASSQDTGASTDTQYF.

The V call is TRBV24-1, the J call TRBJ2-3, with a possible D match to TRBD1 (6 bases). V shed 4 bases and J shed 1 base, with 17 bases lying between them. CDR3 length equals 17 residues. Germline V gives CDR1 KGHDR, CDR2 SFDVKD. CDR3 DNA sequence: TGTGCCACCAGTGACCCGGGACACCCAGAACGCACAGATACGCAGTATTTT. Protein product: CATSDPGHPERTDTQYF.

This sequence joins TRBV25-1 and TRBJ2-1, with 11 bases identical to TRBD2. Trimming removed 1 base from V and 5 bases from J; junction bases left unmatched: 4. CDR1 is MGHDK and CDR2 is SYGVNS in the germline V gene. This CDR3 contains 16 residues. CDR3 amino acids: CASSELAGLADNEQFF. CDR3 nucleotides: TGTGCCAGCAGTGAATTGGCGGGACTAGCGGACAATGAGCAGTTCTTC.

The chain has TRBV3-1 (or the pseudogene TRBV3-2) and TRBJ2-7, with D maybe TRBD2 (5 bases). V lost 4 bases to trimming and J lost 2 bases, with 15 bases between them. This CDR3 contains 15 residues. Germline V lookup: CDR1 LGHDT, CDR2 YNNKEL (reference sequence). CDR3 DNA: TGTGCCAGCAGCCCCGCGTGGGGAGAAGCCTACGAGCAGTACTTC. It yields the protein CASSPAWGEAYEQYF.

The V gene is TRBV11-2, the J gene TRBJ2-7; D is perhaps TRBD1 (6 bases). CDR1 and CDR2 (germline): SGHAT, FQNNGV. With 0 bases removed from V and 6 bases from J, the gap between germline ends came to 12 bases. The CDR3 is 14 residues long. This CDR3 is CASSLDAQGREQYF. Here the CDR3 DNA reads TGTGCCAGCAGCTTAGATGCCCAGGGGCGCGAGCAGTACTTC.

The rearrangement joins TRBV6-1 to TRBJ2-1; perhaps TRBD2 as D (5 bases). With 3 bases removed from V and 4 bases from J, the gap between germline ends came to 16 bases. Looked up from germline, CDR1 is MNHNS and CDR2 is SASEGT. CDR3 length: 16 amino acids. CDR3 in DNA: TGTGCCAGCAGTGACGCCCTAGCTGAGCCTTACAATGAGCAGTTCTTC. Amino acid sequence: CASSDALAEPYNEQFF.

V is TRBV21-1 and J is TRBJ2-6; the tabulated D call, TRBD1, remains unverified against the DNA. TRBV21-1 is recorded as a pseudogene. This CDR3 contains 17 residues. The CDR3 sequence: CASSRQGSCSGANVLTF. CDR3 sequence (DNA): TGTGCCAGCTCGAGACAGGGGTCCTGCTCTGGGGCCAACGTCCTGACTTTC.